This TCR beta chain was sequenced in a study of blood T cell repertoires in COVID-19. This table comes from immunoSEQ multiplex PCR, and its TCRdb copy is limited to in-frame clones, with some not included. Of 200,000 to 250,000 clones detected, around 88% appear once; the ten largest clones hold approximately 2.1%. The germline CDR1 and CDR2 sequences are SEHNR and FQNEAQ (reference sequence). The CDR3 consists of 14 residues. Trimming cost V 5 bases and J 0 bases, with 8 bases left between them. The sequenced sample was PBMCs or T cells enriched from blood (not recorded which). The chain uses TRBV7-9 and TRBJ2-1; D remains ambiguous. This clonotype was obtained from a woman aged 45-65 years who had recovered from COVID-19. The CDR3 nucleotides are TGTGCCAGCAGCCGCCCTAGCTCCTACAATGAGCAGTTCTTC. Its translation is CASSRPSSYNEQFF.